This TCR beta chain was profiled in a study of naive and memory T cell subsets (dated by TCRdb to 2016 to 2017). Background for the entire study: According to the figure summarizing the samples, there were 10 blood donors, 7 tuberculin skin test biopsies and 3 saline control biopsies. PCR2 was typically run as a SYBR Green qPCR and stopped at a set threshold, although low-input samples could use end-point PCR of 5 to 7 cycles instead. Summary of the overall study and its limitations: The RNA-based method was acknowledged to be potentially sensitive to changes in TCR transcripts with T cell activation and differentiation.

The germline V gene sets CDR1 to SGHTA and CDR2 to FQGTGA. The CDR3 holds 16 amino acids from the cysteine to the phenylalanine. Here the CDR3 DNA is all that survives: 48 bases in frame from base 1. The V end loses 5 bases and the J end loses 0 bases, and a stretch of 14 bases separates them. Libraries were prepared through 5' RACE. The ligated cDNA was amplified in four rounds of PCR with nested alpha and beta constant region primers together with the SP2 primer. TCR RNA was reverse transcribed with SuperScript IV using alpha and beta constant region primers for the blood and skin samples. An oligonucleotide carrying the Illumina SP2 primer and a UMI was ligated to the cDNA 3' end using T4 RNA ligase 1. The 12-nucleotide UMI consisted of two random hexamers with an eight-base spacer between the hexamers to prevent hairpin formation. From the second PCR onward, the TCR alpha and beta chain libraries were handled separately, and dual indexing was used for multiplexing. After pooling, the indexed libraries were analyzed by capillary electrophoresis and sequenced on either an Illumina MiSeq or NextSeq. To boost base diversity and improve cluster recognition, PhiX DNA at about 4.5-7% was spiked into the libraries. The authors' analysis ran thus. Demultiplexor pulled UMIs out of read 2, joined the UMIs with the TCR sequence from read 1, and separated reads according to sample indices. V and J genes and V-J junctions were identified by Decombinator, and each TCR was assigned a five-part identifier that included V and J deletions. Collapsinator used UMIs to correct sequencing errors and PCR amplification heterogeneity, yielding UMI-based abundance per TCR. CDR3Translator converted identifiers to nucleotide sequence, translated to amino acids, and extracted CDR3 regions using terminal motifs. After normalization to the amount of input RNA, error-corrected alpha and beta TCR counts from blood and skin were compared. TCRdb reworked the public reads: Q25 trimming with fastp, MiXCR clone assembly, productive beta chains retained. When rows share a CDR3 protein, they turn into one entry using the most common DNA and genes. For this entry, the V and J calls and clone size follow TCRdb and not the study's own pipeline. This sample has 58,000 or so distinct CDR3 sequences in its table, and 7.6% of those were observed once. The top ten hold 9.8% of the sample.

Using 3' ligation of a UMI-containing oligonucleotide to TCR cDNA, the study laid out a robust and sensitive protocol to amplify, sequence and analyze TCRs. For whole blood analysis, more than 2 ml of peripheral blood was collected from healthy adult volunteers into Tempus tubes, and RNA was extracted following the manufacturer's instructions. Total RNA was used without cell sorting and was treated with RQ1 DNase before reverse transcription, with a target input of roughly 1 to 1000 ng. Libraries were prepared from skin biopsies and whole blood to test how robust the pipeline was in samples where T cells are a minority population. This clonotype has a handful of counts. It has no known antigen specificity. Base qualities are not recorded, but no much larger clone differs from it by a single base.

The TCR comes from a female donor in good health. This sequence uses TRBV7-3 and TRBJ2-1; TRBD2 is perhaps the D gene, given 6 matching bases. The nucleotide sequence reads TGTGCCAGCAGCCAAGACGGGGGAAGCTCCTACAATGAGCAGTTCTTC. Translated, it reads CASSQDGGSSYNEQFF.